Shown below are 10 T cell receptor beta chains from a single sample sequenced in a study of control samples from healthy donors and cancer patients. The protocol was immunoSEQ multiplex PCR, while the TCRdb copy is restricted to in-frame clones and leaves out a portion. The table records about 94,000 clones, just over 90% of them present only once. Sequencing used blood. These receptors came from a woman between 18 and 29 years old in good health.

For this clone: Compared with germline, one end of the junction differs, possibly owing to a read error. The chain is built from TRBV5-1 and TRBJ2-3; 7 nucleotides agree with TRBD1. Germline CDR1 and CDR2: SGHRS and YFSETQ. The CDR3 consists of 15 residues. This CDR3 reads CASSLATVGRDRTRF. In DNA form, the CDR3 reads TGCGCCAGCAGCTTGGCCACGGTAGGTCGGGACAGAACACGTTTT.

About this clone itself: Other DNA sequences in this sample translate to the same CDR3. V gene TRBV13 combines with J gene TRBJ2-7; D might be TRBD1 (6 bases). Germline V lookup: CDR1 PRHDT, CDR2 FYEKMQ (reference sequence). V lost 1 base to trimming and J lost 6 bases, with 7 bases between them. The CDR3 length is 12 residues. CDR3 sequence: CASSLEGGEQYF. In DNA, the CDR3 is TGTGCCAGCAGCTTAGAAGGGGGCGAGCAGTACTTC.

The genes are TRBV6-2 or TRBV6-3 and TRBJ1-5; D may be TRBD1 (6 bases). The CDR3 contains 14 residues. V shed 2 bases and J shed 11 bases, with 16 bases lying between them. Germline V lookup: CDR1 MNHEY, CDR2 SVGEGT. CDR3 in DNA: TGTGCCAGCAGTTACCCCCAGGGGCGGGAAGCCCAGCATTTT. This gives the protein CASSYPQGREAQHF.

For the CDR3, the DNA is TGTGCCAGCAGCCTCATGGGAGCGGGGTCGAACACCGGGGAGCTGTTTTTT. It is translated as CASSLMGAGSNTGELFF. The V call is TRBV5-6, the J call TRBJ2-2, with TRBD2 matching 7 bases. This CDR3 is 17 amino acids long. Germline trimming cut 4 bases from V and 0 bases from J; bases unmatched to any gene: 9. The germline CDR1 and CDR2 sequences are SGHDT and YYEEEE. Full variable domain (rest looked up from reference TRBV5-6 and TRBJ2-2): DAGVTQSPTHLIKTRGQQVTLRCSPKSGHDTVSWYQQALGQGPQFIFQYYEEEERQRGNFPDRFSGHQFPNYSSELNVNALLLGDSALYLCASSLMGAGSNTGELFFGEGSRLTVL.

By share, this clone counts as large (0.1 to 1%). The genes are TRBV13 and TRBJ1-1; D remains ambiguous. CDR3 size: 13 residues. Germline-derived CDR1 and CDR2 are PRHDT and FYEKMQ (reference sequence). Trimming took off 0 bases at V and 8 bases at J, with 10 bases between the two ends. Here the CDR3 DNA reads TGTGCCAGCAGCTTAGGCTCCGTGGGCGAAGCTTTCTTT. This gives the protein CASSLGSVGEAFF.

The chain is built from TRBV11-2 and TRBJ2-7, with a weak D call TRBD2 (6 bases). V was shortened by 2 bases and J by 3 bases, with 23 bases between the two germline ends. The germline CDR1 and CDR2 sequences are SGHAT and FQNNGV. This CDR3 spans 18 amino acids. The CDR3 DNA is TGTGCCAGCAGCTTAAATTACGGGACTCCAACCCTAGACTACGAGCAGTACTTC. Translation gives CASSLNYGTPTLDYEQYF. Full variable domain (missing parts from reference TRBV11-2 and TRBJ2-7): EAGVAQSPRYKIIEKRQSVAFWCNPISGHATLYWYQQILGQGPKLLIQFQNNGVVDDSQLPKDRFSAERLKGVDSTLKIQPAKLEDSAVYLCASSLNYGTPTLDYEQYFGPGTRLTVT.

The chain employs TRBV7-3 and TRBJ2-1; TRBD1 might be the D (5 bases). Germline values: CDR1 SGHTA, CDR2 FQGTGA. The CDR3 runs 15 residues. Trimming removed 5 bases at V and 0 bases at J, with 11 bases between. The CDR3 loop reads CASSPTVASYNEQFF. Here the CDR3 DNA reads TGTGCCAGCAGCCCGACAGTTGCCTCCTACAATGAGCAGTTCTTC.

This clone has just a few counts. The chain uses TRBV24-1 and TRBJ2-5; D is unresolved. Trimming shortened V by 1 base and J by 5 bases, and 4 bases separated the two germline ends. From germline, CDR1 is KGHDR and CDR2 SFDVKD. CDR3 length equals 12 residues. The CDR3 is CATSDFAETQYF. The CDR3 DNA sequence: TGTGCCACCAGTGATTTCGCCGAGACCCAGTACTTC.

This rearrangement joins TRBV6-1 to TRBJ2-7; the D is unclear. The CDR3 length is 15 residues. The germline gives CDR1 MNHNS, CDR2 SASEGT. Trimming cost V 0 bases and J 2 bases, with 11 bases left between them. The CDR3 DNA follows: TGTGCCAGCAGTGAAGCGATGGTCAGCACCTACGAGCAGTACTTC. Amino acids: CASSEAMVSTYEQYF.

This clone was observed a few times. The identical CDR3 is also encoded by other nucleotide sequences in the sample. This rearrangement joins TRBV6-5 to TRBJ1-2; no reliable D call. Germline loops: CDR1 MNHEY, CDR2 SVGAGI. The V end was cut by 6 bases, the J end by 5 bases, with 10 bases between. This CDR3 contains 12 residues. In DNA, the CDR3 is TGTGCCAGCAGGCCCTCGGGATATGGCTACACCTTC. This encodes CASRPSGYGYTF.